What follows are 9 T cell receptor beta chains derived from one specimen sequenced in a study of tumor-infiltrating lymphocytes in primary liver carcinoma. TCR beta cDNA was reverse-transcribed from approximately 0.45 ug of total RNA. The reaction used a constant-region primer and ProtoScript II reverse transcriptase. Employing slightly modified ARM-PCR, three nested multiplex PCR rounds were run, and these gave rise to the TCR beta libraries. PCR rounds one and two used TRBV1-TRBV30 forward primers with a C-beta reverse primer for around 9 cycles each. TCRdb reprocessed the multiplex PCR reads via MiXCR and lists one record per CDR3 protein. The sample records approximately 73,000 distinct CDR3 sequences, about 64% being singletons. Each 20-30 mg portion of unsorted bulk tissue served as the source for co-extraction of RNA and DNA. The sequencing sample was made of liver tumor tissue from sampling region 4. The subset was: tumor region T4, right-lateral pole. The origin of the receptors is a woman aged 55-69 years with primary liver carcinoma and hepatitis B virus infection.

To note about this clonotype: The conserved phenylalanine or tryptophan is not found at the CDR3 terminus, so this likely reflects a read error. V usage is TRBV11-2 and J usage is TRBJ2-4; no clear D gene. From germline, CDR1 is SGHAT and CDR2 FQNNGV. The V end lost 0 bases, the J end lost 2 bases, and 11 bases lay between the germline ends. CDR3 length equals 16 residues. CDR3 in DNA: TGTGCCAGCAGCTTAGAGTCGAATCTAACCAAAAACATTCAGTACCTC. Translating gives CASSLESNLTKNIQYL.

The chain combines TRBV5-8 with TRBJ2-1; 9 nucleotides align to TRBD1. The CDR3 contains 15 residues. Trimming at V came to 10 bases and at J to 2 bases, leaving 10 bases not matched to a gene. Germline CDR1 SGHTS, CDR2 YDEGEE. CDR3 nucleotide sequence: TGTGCCTGCAACTTGGGACAGGGTGCCTACAATGAGCAGTTCTTC. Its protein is CACNLGQGAYNEQFF.

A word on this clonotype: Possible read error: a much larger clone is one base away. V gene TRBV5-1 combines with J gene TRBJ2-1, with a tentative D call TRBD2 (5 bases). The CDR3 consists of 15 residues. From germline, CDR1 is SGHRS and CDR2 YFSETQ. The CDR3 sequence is CASSIGSYDYSEQFF. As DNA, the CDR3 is TGCGCCAGCAGTATAGGCTCATACGACTACAGTGAGCAGTTCTTC.

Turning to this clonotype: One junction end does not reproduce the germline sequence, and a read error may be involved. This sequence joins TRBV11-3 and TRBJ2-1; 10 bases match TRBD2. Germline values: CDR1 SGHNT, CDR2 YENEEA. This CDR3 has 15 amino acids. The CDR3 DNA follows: TGTGCCAGCGCCTTAGGAACTAGCGGGAAGCTCGAGCAGTCCTTC. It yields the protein CASALGTSGKLEQSF.

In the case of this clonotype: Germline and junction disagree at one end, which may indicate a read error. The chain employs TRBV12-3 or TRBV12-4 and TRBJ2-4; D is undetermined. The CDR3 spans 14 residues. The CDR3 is CVSSITIAENIQYF. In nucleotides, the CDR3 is TGTGTCAGCTCTATTACAATAGCCGAAAACATTCAGTACTTC.

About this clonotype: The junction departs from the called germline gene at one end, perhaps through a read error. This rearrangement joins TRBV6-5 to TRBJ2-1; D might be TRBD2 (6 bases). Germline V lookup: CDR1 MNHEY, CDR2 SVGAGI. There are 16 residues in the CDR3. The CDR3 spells CASSYRTTSTYNEQFF. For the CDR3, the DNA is TGTGCTAGCAGTTATCGGACTACCAGCACCTACAATGAGCAGTTCTTC.

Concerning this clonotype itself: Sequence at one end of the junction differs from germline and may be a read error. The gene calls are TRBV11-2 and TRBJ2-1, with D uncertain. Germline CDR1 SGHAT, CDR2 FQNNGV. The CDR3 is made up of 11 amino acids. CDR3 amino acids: CANSSALMPLF. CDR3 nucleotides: TGTGCCAACAGCTCGGCTTTGATGCCGCTCTTC.

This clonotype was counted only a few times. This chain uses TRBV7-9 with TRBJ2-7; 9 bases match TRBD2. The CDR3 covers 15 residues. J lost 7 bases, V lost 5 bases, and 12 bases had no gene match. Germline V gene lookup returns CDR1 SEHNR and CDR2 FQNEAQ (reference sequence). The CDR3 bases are TGTGCCAGCAGCCGGCGGGAGGGTACCTACGAAGAGCAGTACTTC. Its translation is CASSRREGTYEEQYF.

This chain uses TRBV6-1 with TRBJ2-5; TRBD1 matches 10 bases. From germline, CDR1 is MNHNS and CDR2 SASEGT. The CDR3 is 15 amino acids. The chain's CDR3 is CSNSEVTGGVETQYF. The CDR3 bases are TGTTCCAACAGTGAAGTGACAGGGGGCGTAGAGACCCAGTACTTC.